This TCR beta chain is drawn from a study of blood T cell repertoires in COVID-19. Overall study context: Specimens from acute and convalescent COVID-19 originated in the United States, Italy and Spain.

Per the original methods: Reference gene primer amplification in the assay estimated nucleated cell counts. Assay used: immunoSEQ multiplex PCR; TCRdb lists only in-frame clones, some missing. V and J calls and clone size follow that table, whereas D and trimming were derived from the DNA. In the table there are approximately 300,000 clones, roughly 87% of which are singletons. Sequenced sample: peripheral blood. The receptor was derived from a man aged 50 or older with active or convalescent COVID-19.

CDR3 nucleotide sequence: TGTGCCAGCAGCCCCTTAGGACAGGGAAGCACTGAAGCTTTCTTT. It is translated as CASSPLGQGSTEAFF. The rearrangement uses TRBV9 and TRBJ1-1, with 8 bases that match TRBD1. This CDR3 spans 15 amino acids. The germline V gene encodes CDR1 SGDLS and CDR2 YYNGEE. Trimming cost V 4 bases and J 4 bases; bases outside gene matches: 9.